This passage covers 26 T cell receptor beta chains from one sample sequenced in a study of OX40 agonist ivuxolimab in advanced cancers. The method was the immunoSEQ multiplex PCR assay. The table was pulled from immuneACCESS by TCRdb, which kept in-frame rearrangements only. Such tables lose some clones; where checked, under half of the loss comes from unresolved V genes, and the rest has no known cause. For this sample there are over 60,000 clones; 80% to 90% appear just once. Around 0.92% of the sample comes from the top ten. The sequenced sample was CD4+ or CD8+ T cells sorted from blood, obtained in a trial of the OX40 agonist ivuxolimab. These receptors were taken from an adult with an advanced solid tumor such as melanoma, head and neck, liver or kidney cancer.

This clone was observed a few times. The chain uses TRBV7-6 and TRBJ2-2, with D perhaps TRBD1 (5 bases). Germline V lookup: CDR1 SGHVS, CDR2 FNYEAQ. Trimming cost V 4 bases and J 6 bases, with 15 bases left between them. CDR3 length equals 15 residues. The CDR3 DNA follows: TGTGCCAGCAGCTCAAGTGGGCTAGGGGCCGGGGAGCTGTTTTTT. It is translated as CASSSSGLGAGELFF.

The J gene is TRBJ1-4, the V gene TRBV19; 8 positions match TRBD1. J was trimmed by 6 bases and V by 3 bases; bases with no gene match: 12. In germline, CDR1 is LNHDA, CDR2 SQIVND (reference sequence). The length of the CDR3 is 17 residues. DNA of the CDR3: TGTGCCAGTAGTATCCGGACAGGGCCTATCACTTATGAAAAACTGTTTTTT. It is translated as CASSIRTGPITYEKLFF.

The V and J genes are TRBV7-2 and TRBJ2-3; 10 bases are a match to TRBD2. The CDR3 contains 16 residues. Trimming took 5 bases from V and 3 from J; bases not matched to a gene: 8. Germline V gene data show CDR1 as SGHTA and CDR2 as FQGNSA. This CDR3 is CASSPSGSWRTDTQYF. The CDR3 coding sequence is TGTGCCAGCAGCCCTAGCGGGAGTTGGAGAACAGATACGCAGTATTTT.

This clone is a singleton in its sample. The chain joins TRBV5-4 to TRBJ2-7, with 7 positions matching TRBD1. Germline loops: CDR1 SGHNT, CDR2 YYREEE (reference sequence). CDR3 length equals 14 residues. V lost 3 bases and J lost 3; bases outside the gene matches: 6. The CDR3 reads CASSSGDRVYEQYF. The CDR3 DNA follows: TGTGCCAGCAGCTCGGGCGACAGGGTCTACGAGCAGTACTTC.

The count of this clone is one. The CDR3 spells CASSLQPASTDTQYF. The CDR3 DNA reads as TGTGCCAGCAGCTTACAGCCTGCTAGCACAGATACGCAGTATTTT. The rearrangement uses TRBV7-2 and TRBJ2-3, with unresolved D. Trimming shortened V by 2 bases and J by 0 bases, and 9 bases separated the two germline ends. CDR1 SGHTA and CDR2 FQGNSA come from the germline V gene. The CDR3 spans 15 residues.

The chain couples TRBV19 to TRBJ1-1; D not resolved. The CDR3 consists of 18 residues. The V gene's germline CDR1 is LNHDA and CDR2 SQIVND (reference sequence). Trimming removed 3 bases at V and 1 base at J, with 21 bases between. CDR3 DNA sequence: TGTGCCAGTAGTATTATAACGGGAGCGGGGTTCGGGAACACTGAAGCTTTCTTT. Translated, it gives CASSIITGAGFGNTEAFF.

This rearrangement joins TRBV5-1 to TRBJ2-6; a possible D gene is TRBD1 (5 bases). Per the germline V gene, CDR1 is SGHRS and CDR2 is YFSETQ. The length of the CDR3 is 14 residues. Trimming shortened V by 5 bases and J by 6 bases, and 12 bases separated the two germline ends. The CDR3 nucleotides read TGCGCCAGCAGAGGGGTTACCTTGGCCAACGTCCTGACTTTC. It yields the protein CASRGVTLANVLTF.

The chain is built from TRBV7-8 and TRBJ2-1, with TRBD2 identical over 14 bases. The CDR3 has 15 residues. Trimming cost V 5 bases and J 10 bases; bases outside gene matches: 7. Germline CDR1 and CDR2: SGHVS and FQNEAQ. The CDR3 loop is CASSVGTSGSLEQFF. DNA for the CDR3: TGTGCCAGCAGCGTAGGGACTAGCGGGAGTTTGGAGCAGTTCTTC.

V gene TRBV19 combines with J gene TRBJ2-5; no firm D call. Per germline, CDR1 LNHDA and CDR2 SQIVND (reference sequence). V was trimmed by 4 bases and J by 6 bases, leaving 12 bases between them. This CDR3 has 13 amino acids. The chain's CDR3 is CASSSGHLKTQYF. DNA of the CDR3: TGTGCCAGTAGTAGTGGTCATCTAAAGACCCAGTACTTC.

The rearrangement links TRBV5-1 to TRBJ1-1; no clear D. Trimming took off 0 bases at V and 2 bases at J, with 8 bases between the two ends. The V gene's germline CDR1 is SGHRS and CDR2 YFSETQ. This CDR3 is built from 14 residues. The CDR3 region is CASSLASANTEAFF. The CDR3, as DNA: TGCGCCAGCAGCTTGGCATCCGCCAACACTGAAGCTTTCTTT.

The chain is built from TRBV5-4 and TRBJ1-1, with D unclear. This CDR3 contains 13 residues. CDR1 is SGHNT, CDR2 YYREEE, per germline (reference sequence). V lost 4 bases and J lost 0, with 7 bases in between. In DNA, the CDR3 is TGTGCCAGCAGCACTGGGGTGAACACTGAAGCTTTCTTT. Protein: CASSTGVNTEAFF.

This sequence joins TRBV27 and TRBJ1-4; D unclear. V lost 10 bases, J lost 5 bases, and 11 bases lay in between. The CDR3 is 12 amino acids. Looked up from germline, CDR1 is MNHEY and CDR2 is SMNVEV (reference sequence). The CDR3 region is CATKFGNEKLFF. CDR3 nucleotide sequence: TGTGCCACCAAATTCGGGAATGAAAAACTGTTTTTT.

The genes are TRBV30 and TRBJ1-5; D is undetermined. The germline V gene has CDR1 GTSNPN and CDR2 SVGIG (reference sequence). CDR3 size: 14 residues. The V and J ends lost 2 bases and 2 bases respectively, with 10 bases between them. This chain's CDR3 is CAWSRGLGNQPQHF. The CDR3 bases are TGTGCCTGGAGTAGAGGACTGGGCAATCAGCCCCAGCATTTT.

The chain employs TRBV7-6 and TRBJ1-1, with TRBD1 matching over 9 bases. Germline V lookup: CDR1 SGHVS, CDR2 FNYEAQ. V shed 5 bases, J shed 1 base, and the junction held 5 bases outside the gene matches. This CDR3 comprises 15 residues. CDR3 protein: CASSQGQGGNTEAFF. The CDR3 nucleotides read TGTGCCAGCAGCCAGGGACAGGGCGGGAACACTGAAGCTTTCTTT.

CDR3 sequence (DNA): TGTGCCAGCAGCTTGGGACTAATCTACGAGCAGTACTTC. Protein: CASSLGLIYEQYF. The chain links TRBV7-2 to TRBJ2-7; TRBD2 matches 7 bases. V trimming: 3 bases; J trimming: 3 bases; junction bases outside the gene matches: 2. This CDR3 spans 13 amino acids. CDR1 is SGHTA and CDR2 is FQGNSA in the germline V gene.

The genes are TRBV11-2 and TRBJ1-2; 9 bases map to TRBD1. The CDR3 extends over 16 amino acids. Germline CDR1 reads SGHAT; CDR2 reads FQNNGV. V trimming: 4 bases; J trimming: 8 bases; junction bases outside the gene matches: 14. For the CDR3, the DNA is TGTGCCAGCAGCTCCCGGACAGGGGTCGGGAAAGGAGGCTACACCTTC. Translation: CASSSRTGVGKGGYTF.

The CDR3 loop is CASSLASGQGIYEQYF. In nucleotides, the CDR3 is TGTGCCAGCAGCTTAGCCTCGGGACAGGGTATTTACGAGCAGTACTTC. The chain has TRBV7-6 and TRBJ2-7, with TRBD1 matching 9 bases. Looked up from germline, CDR1 is SGHVS and CDR2 is FNYEAQ. Trimming at V came to 0 bases and at J to 4 bases, leaving 7 bases not matched to a gene. CDR3 size: 16 residues.

CDR3 sequence: CASPRGGKNTEAFF. The CDR3 DNA reads as TGTGCCAGCCCCAGGGGGGGCAAGAACACTGAAGCTTTCTTT. The rearrangement joins TRBV2 to TRBJ1-1; TRBD1 aligns across 7 bases. Germline CDR1 SNHLY, CDR2 FYNNEI. With 8 bases clipped from V and 1 base from J, the junction kept 7 bases outside the gene matches. CDR3 size: 14 residues.

V and J are TRBV6-5 and TRBJ1-6; D possibly corresponds to TRBD1 (5 bases). Deletions cut 10 bases from V and 9 bases from J, with 16 bases between. CDR1 MNHEY and CDR2 SVGAGI come from the germline V gene. The CDR3 loop spans 13 amino acids. The CDR3 sequence is CATLSGGGSPLHF. The DNA for the CDR3 is TGTGCCACCCTCTCGGGGGGGGGTTCACCCCTCCACTTT.

The rearrangement uses TRBV2 and TRBJ2-2; D is uncertain. V was shortened by 8 bases and J by 6 bases, with 10 bases between the two germline ends. The CDR3 consists of 12 residues. Germline lookup yields CDR1 SNHLY and CDR2 FYNNEI. CDR3 nucleotide sequence: TGTGCCAGCCGGATCGAATCCGGGGAGCTGTTTTTT. Translation gives CASRIESGELFF.

V gene TRBV5-6 combines with J gene TRBJ1-2, with D possibly being TRBD1 (5 bases). V was cut by 1 base and J by 4 bases, with 20 bases left in between. CDR3 length: 17 residues. Germline V gives CDR1 SGHDT, CDR2 YYEEEE. The CDR3 DNA reads as TGTGCCAGCAGCTTGTGGGGTCAAGAGGGACCGGGCTATGGCTACACCTTC. This codes for CASSLWGQEGPGYGYTF.

The chain is built from TRBV5-6 and TRBJ1-6; no clear D gene. This CDR3 has 12 amino acids. With 1 base removed from V and 9 bases from J, the gap between germline ends came to 5 bases. Germline V CDR1 and CDR2: SGHDT, YYEEEE. The DNA for the CDR3 is TGTGCCAGCAGCTTGTTTACTTCACCCCTCCACTTT. It codes for CASSLFTSPLHF.

This chain links TRBV11-2 with TRBJ2-5, with D perhaps being TRBD1 or TRBD2 (5 bases each). V shed 4 bases and J shed 4 bases, with 19 bases lying between them. The CDR3 runs to 16 residues. Germline-derived CDR1 and CDR2 are SGHAT and FQNNGV. As DNA, the CDR3 is TGTGCCAGCAGCTCGTACGGGGCCCCAGGAGGAGAGACCCAGTACTTC. Protein sequence: CASSSYGAPGGETQYF.

The chain couples TRBV18 to TRBJ1-2; D call uncertain. The germline gives CDR1 KGHSH, CDR2 LQKENI. Trimming stripped 2 bases from V and 4 bases from J, with 11 bases between. The CDR3 runs 14 residues. This CDR3 is CASSPDGGSYGYTF. Written as DNA, the CDR3 is TGTGCCAGCTCACCAGATGGAGGATCCTATGGCTACACCTTC. Full variable domain (outside the CDR3, taken from reference TRBV18 and TRBJ1-2): NAGVMQNPRHLVRRRGQEARLRCSPMKGHSHVYWYRQLPEEGLKFMVYLQKENIIDESGMPKERFSAEFPKEGPSILRIQQVVRGDSAAYFCASSPDGGSYGYTFGSGTRLTVV.

CDR3 sequence: CASSEAWKMNTEAFF. CDR3 bases: TGTGCCAGCAGTGAAGCGTGGAAAATGAACACTGAAGCTTTCTTT. This chain uses TRBV6-1 with TRBJ1-1; D is unclear. V was cut by 0 bases and J by 0 bases, with 8 bases left in between. Germline values: CDR1 MNHNS, CDR2 SASEGT. There are 15 residues in the CDR3.

The chain links TRBV11-3 to TRBJ1-1; D is undetermined. Trimming removed 4 bases at V and 7 bases at J, with 13 bases between. This CDR3 is built from 13 residues. Germline V gives CDR1 SGHNT, CDR2 YENEEA. CDR3 sequence: CASSSGRASEAFF. CDR3 coding DNA: TGTGCCAGCAGCTCTGGAAGGGCGAGTGAAGCTTTCTTT.